A single TCR beta chain is shown here with its context. The sample originates from a study of technical replicates of blood from a few donors. The protocol was immunoSEQ multiplex PCR, while the TCRdb copy is restricted to in-frame clones and leaves out a portion. The sample includes 35,000 to 50,000 clones, around 96% of them seen just once. The CDR3 runs to 13 residues. With 1 base removed from V and 5 bases from J, the gap between germline ends came to 6 bases. CDR1 SGHAT and CDR2 FQNNGV come from the germline V gene. This sequence originates from a human donor in good health. The sequencing input was T cells isolated from PBMCs. J is TRBJ1-3 and V is TRBV11-2; D is uncertain. The chain's CDR3 is CASSLVGRNTIYF. CDR3 sequence (DNA): TGTGCCAGCAGCTTAGTCGGGAGAAACACCATATATTTT. The variable domain in full, with the rest retrieved from reference TRBV11-2 and TRBJ1-3, is EAGVAQSPRYKIIEKRQSVAFWCNPISGHATLYWYQQILGQGPKLLIQFQNNGVVDDSQLPKDRFSAERLKGVDSTLKIQPAKLEDSAVYLCASSLVGRNTIYFGEGSWLTVV.